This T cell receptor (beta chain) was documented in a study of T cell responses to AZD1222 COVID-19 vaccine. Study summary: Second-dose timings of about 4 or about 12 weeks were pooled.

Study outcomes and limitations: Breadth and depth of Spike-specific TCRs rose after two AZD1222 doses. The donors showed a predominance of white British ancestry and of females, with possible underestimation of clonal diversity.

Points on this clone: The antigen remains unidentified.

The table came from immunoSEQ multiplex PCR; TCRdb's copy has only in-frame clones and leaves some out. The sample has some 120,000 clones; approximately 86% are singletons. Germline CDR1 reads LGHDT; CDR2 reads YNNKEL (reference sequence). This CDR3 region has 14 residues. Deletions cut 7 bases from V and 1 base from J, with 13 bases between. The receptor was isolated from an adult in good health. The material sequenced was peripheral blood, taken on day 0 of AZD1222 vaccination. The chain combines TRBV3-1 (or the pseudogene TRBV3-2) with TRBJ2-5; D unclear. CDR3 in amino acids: CASTQTLTQETQYF. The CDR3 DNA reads TGTGCCAGCACCCAGACTCTAACCCAAGAGACCCAGTACTTC.